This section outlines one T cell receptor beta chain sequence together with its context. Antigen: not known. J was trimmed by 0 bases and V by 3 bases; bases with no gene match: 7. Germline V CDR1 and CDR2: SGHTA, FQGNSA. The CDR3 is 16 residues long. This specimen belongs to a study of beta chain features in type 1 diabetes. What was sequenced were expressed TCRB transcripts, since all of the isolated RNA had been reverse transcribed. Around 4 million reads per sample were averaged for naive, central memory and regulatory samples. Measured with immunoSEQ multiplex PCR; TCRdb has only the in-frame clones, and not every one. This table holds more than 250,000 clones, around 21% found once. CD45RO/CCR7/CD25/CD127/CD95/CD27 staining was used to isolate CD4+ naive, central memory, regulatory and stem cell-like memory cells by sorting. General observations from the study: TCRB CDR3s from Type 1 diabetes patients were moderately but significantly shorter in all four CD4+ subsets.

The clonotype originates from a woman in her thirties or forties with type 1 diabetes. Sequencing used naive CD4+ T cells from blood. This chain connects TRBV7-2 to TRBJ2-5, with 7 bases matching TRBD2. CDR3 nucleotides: TGTGCCAGCAGCTTGAGGGACGGGGGGTACCAAGAGACCCAGTACTTC. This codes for CASSLRDGGYQETQYF.